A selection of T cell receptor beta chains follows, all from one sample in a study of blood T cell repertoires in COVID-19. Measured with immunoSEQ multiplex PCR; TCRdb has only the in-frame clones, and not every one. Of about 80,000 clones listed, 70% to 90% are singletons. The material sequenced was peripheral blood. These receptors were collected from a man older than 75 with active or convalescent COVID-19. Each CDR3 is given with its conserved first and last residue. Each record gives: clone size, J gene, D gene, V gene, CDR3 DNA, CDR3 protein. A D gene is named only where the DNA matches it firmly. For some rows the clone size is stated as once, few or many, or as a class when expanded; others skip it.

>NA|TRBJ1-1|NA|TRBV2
TGTGCCAGCATGTACGTGACAGGCTACACTGAAGCTTTCTTT
CASMYVTGYTEAFF
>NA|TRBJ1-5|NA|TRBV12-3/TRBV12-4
TGTGCCAGCAGTTTAATACAGGAGCAGCCCCAGCATTTT
CASSLIQEQPQHF
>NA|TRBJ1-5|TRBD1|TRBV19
TGTGCCACCCAGACGACAGGGAACGATCAGCCCCAGCATTTT
CATQTTGNDQPQHF
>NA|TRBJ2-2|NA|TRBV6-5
TGTGCCAGCGGTCCCCTCGGGGGGAACACCGGGGAGCTGTTTTTT
CASGPLGGNTGELFF
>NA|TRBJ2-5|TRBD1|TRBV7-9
TGTGCCAGCAGCTGGGACAGGACCATCGGGACCCAGTACTTC
CASSWDRTIGTQYF
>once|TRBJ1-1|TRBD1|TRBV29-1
TGCAGCGTTCTGGGACAGATGAACACTGAAGCTTTCTTT
CSVLGQMNTEAFF
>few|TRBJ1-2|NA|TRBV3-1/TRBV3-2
TGTGCCAGCAGCCAAGCTAACCCCCGACAGAATGGCTACACCTTC
CASSQANPRQNGYTF
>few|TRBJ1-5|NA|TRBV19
TGTGCCAGTAGTATTACAGGTGGACGGCAGCCCCAGCATTTT
CASSITGGRQPQHF
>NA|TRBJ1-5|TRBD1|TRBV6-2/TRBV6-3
TGTGCCAGCAGTTACATCAGGACAGGGGGCTATAGCAATCAGCCCCAGCATTTT
CASSYIRTGGYSNQPQHF
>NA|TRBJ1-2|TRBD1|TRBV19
TGTGCCAGTAGTTCGGGCAGGGGGCAAGGCTACACCTTC
CASSSGRGQGYTF
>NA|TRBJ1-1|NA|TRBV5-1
TGCGCCAGCAGACGGGAGAACACTGAAGCTTTCTTT
CASRRENTEAFF
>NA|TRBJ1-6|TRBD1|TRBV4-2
TGTGCCAGCAGCCAGGACCCGGGACAGGCTTATTCACCCCTCCACTTT
CASSQDPGQAYSPLHF
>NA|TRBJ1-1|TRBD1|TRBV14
TGTGCCAGCAGTCGAGTGGGACAGGGTGATTACACTGAAGCTTTCTTT
CASSRVGQGDYTEAFF
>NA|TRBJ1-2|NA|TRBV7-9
TGTGCCAGCACCCGGGCAGGGTTGACGTTTAACTATGGCTACACCTTC
CASTRAGLTFNYGYTF
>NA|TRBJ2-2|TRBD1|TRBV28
TGTGCCAGCAGTTTAGCCGGGACAGGGTCCGGGGAGCTGTTTTTT
CASSLAGTGSGELFF
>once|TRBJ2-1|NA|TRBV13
TGTGCCAGCAGCTTCCGTTTGGGGCGTCCCCCCTACAATGAGCAGTTCTTC
CASSFRLGRPPYNEQFF
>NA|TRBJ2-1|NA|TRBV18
TGTGCCAGCTCACCAGGGACTCCCAATGAGCAGTTCTTC
CASSPGTPNEQFF
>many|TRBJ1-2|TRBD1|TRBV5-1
TGCGCCAGCAGCCTATCCGGGACAGACTATGGCTACACCTTC
CASSLSGTDYGYTF
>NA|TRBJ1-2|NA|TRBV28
TGTGCCAGCAGCTTTAGGGTTGGAGGGAGTGGCTACACCTTC
CASSFRVGGSGYTF
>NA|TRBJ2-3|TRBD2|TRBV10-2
TGCGCCAGCAGTCAAAATCCAGGGACTAGCGGGTATACAGATACGCAGTATTTT
CASSQNPGTSGYTDTQYF
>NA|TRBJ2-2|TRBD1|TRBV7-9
TGTGCCAGCGCAACAGGGGGCAACACCGGGGAGCTGTTTTTT
CASATGGNTGELFF
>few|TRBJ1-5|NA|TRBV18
TGTGCCAGCTCACCACCGCCGGGGAAGGGAGCTTATTCTCAGCCCCAGCATTTT
CASSPPPGKGAYSQPQHF
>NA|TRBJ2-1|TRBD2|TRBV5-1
TGCGCCAGCAGCCTAATTACTAGCGGGTATGAGCAGTTCTTC
CASSLITSGYEQFF
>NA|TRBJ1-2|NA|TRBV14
TGTGCCAGCAGCTACGACAGGTTATCTAACTATGGCTACACCTTC
CASSYDRLSNYGYTF
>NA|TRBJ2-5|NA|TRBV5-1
TGCGCCAGCAGCTTGGCCGGTGGCCAAGAGACCCAGTACTTC
CASSLAGGQETQYF
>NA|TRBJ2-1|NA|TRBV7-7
TGTGCTAGCAGCTTAGGGGGGGGATTAATGAGCGAGCAGTTCTTC
CASSLGGGLMSEQFF
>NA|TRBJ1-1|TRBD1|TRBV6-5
TGTGCCAGCAGGTTTCCCGGACAGGGCGCTGAAGCTTTCTTT
CASRFPGQGAEAFF
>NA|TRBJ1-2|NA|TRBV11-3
TGTGCCAGCAGCTTCGGGTTGGCGGTCGGCTACACCTTC
CASSFGLAVGYTF
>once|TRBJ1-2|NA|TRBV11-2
TGTGCCAGCAGCTTAAGACAGATCTATGGCTACACCTTC
CASSLRQIYGYTF
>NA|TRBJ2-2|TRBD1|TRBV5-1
TGCGCCAGCAGCCTCAGGGGGACGAACACCGGGGAGCTGTTTTTT
CASSLRGTNTGELFF
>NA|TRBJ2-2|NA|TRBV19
TGTGCCAGTACATTTTGGCTGGGGGCGGGCACCGGGGAGCTGTTTTTT
CASTFWLGAGTGELFF